Below, one T cell receptor (beta chain) is given with its context. Source study methods: Estimation of nucleated cell counts was performed using reference gene primer amplification. Data came from immunoSEQ multiplex PCR; TCRdb stores just in-frame clones and leaves some out. The DNA gave D and trimming, while V, J and clone size come from that table. The data contain 100,000 to 150,000 clones, about 79% of them singletons. The data are from a study of blood T cell repertoires in COVID-19. Across the whole study: COVID-19 samples, acute and convalescent, were from the United States, Italy and Spain. Sample material is recorded as cDNA or gDNA derived from T cells, B-cell-depleted T cells, or PBMCs.

Trimming shortened V by 0 bases and J by 6 bases, and 10 bases separated the two germline ends. This CDR3 is 15 amino acids long. Germline loops: CDR1 SGHNT, CDR2 YYREEE (reference sequence). This chain connects TRBV5-4 to TRBJ1-6; D ambiguous. The TCR originated in a man between 65 and 85 years old with acute or convalescent COVID-19. Sequenced input: peripheral blood. CDR3 nucleotides: TGTGCCAGCAGCTTGGAGAGCGGACGTAATTCACCCCTCCACTTT. Amino acids: CASSLESGRNSPLHF.